This is a list of T cell receptor beta chains from one sample in a study of blood T cell repertoires in COVID-19. TCRdb's copy holds only in-frame clones and misses some; the assay was immunoSEQ multiplex PCR. The sample contains fewer than 450,000 clones, about 90% of which appear only once. Sequenced input: PBMCs or T cells enriched from blood (not recorded which). The receptors come from a man aged 18 to 30 who had recovered from COVID-19. The CDR3 runs from the conserved cysteine through the conserved F or W. D genes are given only for firm matches. A row's size may be missing; if present it is once, few, many or a size class.

D,size,J,V,DNA,CDR3
TRBD2,once,TRBJ2-7,TRBV12-3/TRBV12-4,TGTGCCAGTGGGCGGGAGGGGAACGAGCAGTACTTC,CASGREGNEQYF
TRBD2,once,TRBJ2-3,TRBV29-1,TGCAGCGTGACTAGCGGGAAGTCAGATACGCAGTATTTT,CSVTSGKSDTQYF
-,-,TRBJ1-3,TRBV9,TGTGCCAGCAGCTCAGACAGTCTCCCTGGAAACACCATATATTTT,CASSSDSLPGNTIYF
TRBD1,-,TRBJ1-1,TRBV7-9,TGTGCCAGCAGCTTCCAACAGGGGCGGATGAACACTGAAGCTTTCTTT,CASSFQQGRMNTEAFF
-,-,TRBJ2-7,TRBV27,TGTGCCAGCAGTTCCTCGAACAAATACGAGCAGTACTTC,CASSSSNKYEQYF
-,-,TRBJ1-2,TRBV24-1,TGTGCCACCCAGGGCGGCTATGGCTACACCTTC,CATQGGYGYTF
-,-,TRBJ1-3,TRBV3-1/TRBV3-2,TGTGCCAGCAGCCAAGATAGTGTCTTACAGCTCTCTGGAAACACCATATATTTT,CASSQDSVLQLSGNTIYF
TRBD1,few,TRBJ1-5,TRBV7-8,TGTGCCAGCAAAGAGGGGGCGAGCAATCAGCCCCAGCATTTT,CASKEGASNQPQHF
-,-,TRBJ1-2,TRBV11-3,TGTGCCAGCAGCTTAGACAGGGCCTATGGCTACACCTTC,CASSLDRAYGYTF
-,many,TRBJ1-3,TRBV11-2,TGTGCCAGCAGCTCTTACCGACAGGTCTCTGGAAACACCATATATTTT,CASSSYRQVSGNTIYF
-,few,TRBJ1-1,TRBV7-9,TGTGCCAGCGCTCATCACTACCCTGTGAACACTGAAGCTTTCTTT,CASAHHYPVNTEAFF
-,-,TRBJ1-5,TRBV7-2,TGTGCCAGCAGCTTACCCACGGTTGGTGCGGGGGGACAGCCCCAGCATTTT,CASSLPTVGAGGQPQHF
TRBD1,-,TRBJ2-1,TRBV5-5,TGTGCCAGCAGCTTGAAGTCGCAGGGGGTAAATGAGCAGTTCTTC,CASSLKSQGVNEQFF
TRBD2,-,TRBJ2-5,TRBV19,TGTGCCAGTAGTACGGTTAGCGGGACCGGTGAGACCCAGTACTTC,CASSTVSGTGETQYF
-,-,TRBJ1-6,TRBV27,TGTGCCAGCAGTTTTTGGGGGCCTATGGGCTCCTATAATTCACCCCTCCACTTT,CASSFWGPMGSYNSPLHF
TRBD2,-,TRBJ2-3,TRBV7-3,TGTGCCAGCAGCTTTAGCGGGACTAACACAGATACGCAGTATTTT,CASSFSGTNTDTQYF